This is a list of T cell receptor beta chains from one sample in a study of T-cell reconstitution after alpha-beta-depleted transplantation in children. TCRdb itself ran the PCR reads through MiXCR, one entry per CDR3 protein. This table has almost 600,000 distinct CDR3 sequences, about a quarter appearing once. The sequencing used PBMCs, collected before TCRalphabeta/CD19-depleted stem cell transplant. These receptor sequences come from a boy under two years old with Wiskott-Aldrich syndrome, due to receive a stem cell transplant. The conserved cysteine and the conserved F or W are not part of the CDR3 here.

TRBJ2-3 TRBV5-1 ASSHKREVGTDTQY
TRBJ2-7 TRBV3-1 ASSQVVGQGYEQY
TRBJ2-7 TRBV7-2 ASSSRLAGGTYEQY
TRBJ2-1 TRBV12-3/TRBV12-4 ASSSRTSGRDF
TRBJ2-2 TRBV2 ASSEARTANTGELF
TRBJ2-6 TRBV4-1 ASSQPGHAASGANVLT
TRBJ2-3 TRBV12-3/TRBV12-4 ASSGVGGDTQY
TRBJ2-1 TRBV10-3 AISESLSLLTRRNEQF
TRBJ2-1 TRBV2 ASRGSGNKSYNEQF
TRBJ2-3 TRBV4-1 ASSQVLRDTDTQY
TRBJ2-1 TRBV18 ASSPLRLAGSYNEQF
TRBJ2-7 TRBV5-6 ASTDLYEQY
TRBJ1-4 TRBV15 ATSRMFSDNEKLF
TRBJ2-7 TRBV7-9 ASSLLVSDEQY
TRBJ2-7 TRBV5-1 ASSLYGIAYEQY
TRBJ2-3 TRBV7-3 ASSKRTSGSKRDTQY
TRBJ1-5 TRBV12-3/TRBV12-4 ASSEDRIYQPQH
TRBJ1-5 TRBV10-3 AISDLRQPQH
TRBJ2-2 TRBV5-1 ASSLDPGTSGHSGTGELF
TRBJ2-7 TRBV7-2 ASSLVGTVSYEQY
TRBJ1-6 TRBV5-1 ASSLRAGNDSPLH
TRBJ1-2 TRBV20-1 SARDNGYT
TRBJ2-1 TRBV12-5 ASGPGLAGILLTYNEQF